Sequencing of this T cell receptor (beta chain) was carried out in a study of early T cells in non-severe SARS-CoV-2 infection. Across the study: RNA in bulk from unsorted whole blood was sequenced, and chains were unpaired. Findings of the study overall: VDJdb matching favored anti-spike CD8 responses, missing private and CD4 specificities.

Only a few counts were recorded for this clonotype. Its specificity is unknown. As part of library construction, unique molecular identifiers were attached to individual cDNA molecules. MiXCR, run by TCRdb on the 5' RACE reads, gives a single entry per CDR3 protein. The table includes about 80,000 distinct CDR3 sequences, less than 5.5% detected once. V lost 10 bases to trimming and J lost 1 base; unmatched junction nucleotides: 6. The CDR3 has 14 amino acids. Germline V gene data show CDR1 as LNHDA and CDR2 as SQIVND (reference sequence). The starting material was whole blood, obtained at baseline. The chain links TRBV19 to TRBJ2-2; 7 nucleotides align to TRBD1. This receptor was obtained from an adult who was a healthcare worker with PCR-confirmed SARS-CoV-2 infection or an uninfected control (not recorded which). This CDR3 is CATTGQRNTGELFF. Here the CDR3 DNA reads TGTGCCACCACGGGACAGCGGAACACCGGGGAGCTGTTTTTT.